The 29 T cell receptor beta chains given below trace back to one sample, sequenced in a study of blood T cell repertoires in COVID-19 (dated by TCRdb to 2018 to 2021). Libraries were made using the immunoSEQ multiplex PCR assay. The source is immuneACCESS, and TCRdb retained only in-frame sequences with V and J called. Part of the clones is not carried over; for the studies checked, unresolved V genes explain less than half of this, and the remainder is unexplained. A total of over 350,000 clones appear in this sample, about 87% of them only once. Clones ranked in the top ten supply about 10% of the sample. Sequencing used PBMCs or T cells enriched from blood (not recorded which). Receptors originate from a woman in her fifties or sixties who had recovered from COVID-19.

In its sample, this clone was seen once. This chain uses TRBV19 with TRBJ2-1; TRBD2 matches 8 bases. Germline CDR1 LNHDA, CDR2 SQIVND (reference sequence). Losses at the gene ends were 3 bases for V and 8 bases for J; bases not matched to a gene: 9. This CDR3 region has 15 residues. This CDR3 is CASSIAAGALYEQFF. CDR3 bases: TGTGCCAGTAGTATCGCAGCGGGGGCCCTCTATGAGCAGTTCTTC.

This clone was seen once. This sequence joins TRBV4-2 and TRBJ2-5; D unclear. The CDR3 covers 16 residues. The germline CDR1 and CDR2 sequences are LGHNA and YNFKEQ. Trimming stripped 1 base from V and 1 base from J, with 13 bases between. Here the CDR3 DNA reads TGTGCCAGCAGCCAAGGCACCAACAGTCCCCAAGAGACCCAGTACTTC. Amino acids: CASSQGTNSPQETQYF.

V gene TRBV5-6 combines with J gene TRBJ1-1; 10 bases agree with TRBD1. Unmatched junction bases numbered 18, after V lost 4 bases and J lost 3 bases. The V gene's germline CDR1 is SGHDT and CDR2 YYEEEE. This CDR3 is 19 amino acids long. CDR3 nucleotides: TGTGCCAGCAGCAAAGATGGGACAGGGGAGGGACTGTTGTACACTGAAGCTTTCTTT. It is translated as CASSKDGTGEGLLYTEAFF.

J is TRBJ1-2 and V is TRBV27; 12 positions match TRBD1. The J segment lost 6 bases and the V segment lost 3 bases, leaving 5 bases of the junction unmatched. The CDR3 is 15 amino acids. The germline gives CDR1 MNHEY, CDR2 SMNVEV (reference sequence). The CDR3 region has the DNA TGTGCCAGCAGTTTGGGGGGGACAGGGGGCGATGGCTACACCTTC. Encoded protein: CASSLGGTGGDGYTF.

The chain uses TRBV5-1 and TRBJ1-1, with unresolved D. V gave up 7 bases and J gave up 3 bases, with 16 bases separating them. The CDR3 totals 14 residues. Germline assignment: CDR1 SGHRS and CDR2 YFSETQ. DNA of the CDR3: TGCGCCAGCTCATTCGGGGAGTTCCACACTGAAGCTTTCTTT. Translating it yields CASSFGEFHTEAFF.

The chain carries TRBV9 and TRBJ2-2; TRBD2 aligns across 8 bases. CDR1 is SGDLS and CDR2 is YYNGEE in the germline V gene. V shed 2 bases and J 4 bases; nucleotides not matched to a gene: 1. The CDR3 is 14 residues long. CDR3 residues: CASSVLAGTGELFF. In DNA form, the CDR3 reads TGTGCCAGCAGCGTGCTAGCGGGCACCGGGGAGCTGTTTTTT.

The V and J genes are TRBV19 and TRBJ1-1; the D gene is possibly TRBD1 (5 bases). The CDR3 loop spans 14 amino acids. V was shortened by 6 bases and J by 4 bases, with 15 bases between the two germline ends. The germline V gene encodes CDR1 LNHDA and CDR2 SQIVND (reference sequence). The CDR3 bases are TGTGCCAGTAGCCGCCGGGACTCCAGCACTGAAGCTTTCTTT. This sequence encodes CASSRRDSSTEAFF.

The chain couples TRBV5-6 to TRBJ2-7; a weak D match, TRBD2 (5 bases). Germline CDR1 and CDR2: SGHDT and YYEEEE. Trimming stripped 2 bases from V and 3 bases from J, with 12 bases between. CDR3 size: 14 residues. The CDR3: CASSFGVSGYEQYF. In DNA, the CDR3 is TGTGCCAGCAGCTTTGGCGTCAGCGGCTACGAGCAGTACTTC. The full variable domain, in which reference TRBV5-6 and TRBJ2-7 provide the parts outside the CDR3, is DAGVTQSPTHLIKTRGQQVTLRCSPKSGHDTVSWYQQALGQGPQFIFQYYEEEERQRGNFPDRFSGHQFPNYSSELNVNALLLGDSALYLCASSFGVSGYEQYFGPGTRLTVT.

This chain joins TRBV5-4 and TRBJ2-3; 11 bases align to TRBD2. Germline V gene sequence: CDR1 SGHNT, CDR2 YYREEE (reference sequence). The CDR3 loop spans 18 amino acids. V shed 4 bases and J 8 bases; nucleotides not matched to a gene: 18. The DNA for the CDR3 is TGTGCCAGCAGCGGATTCAGTAGCGGGGGGGCCTTTGATGTTACGCAGTATTTT. Translating gives CASSGFSSGGAFDVTQYF.

The chain couples TRBV5-1 to TRBJ2-3; 9 positions agree with TRBD1. Trimming took 4 bases from V and 2 from J; bases not matched to a gene: 17. Germline V gene lookup returns CDR1 SGHRS and CDR2 YFSETQ. CDR3 length: 19 amino acids. This CDR3 reads CASSLKVPGQGRYTDTQYF. The CDR3 DNA sequence: TGCGCCAGCAGCCTAAAAGTCCCGGGACAGGGACGATACACAGATACGCAGTATTTT.

The chain has TRBV19 and TRBJ2-1, with unresolved D. The CDR3 covers 15 residues. Germline CDR1 reads LNHDA; CDR2 reads SQIVND (reference sequence). V lost 4 bases and J 0 bases, leaving 10 bases between the germline ends. CDR3 bases: TGTGCCAGTAGTACAAAAGCACTCTCCTACAATGAGCAGTTCTTC. Encoded protein: CASSTKALSYNEQFF.

V usage is TRBV5-1 and J usage is TRBJ2-6, with D possibly TRBD1 on 6 matching bases. CDR1 is SGHRS, CDR2 YFSETQ, per germline. This CDR3 spans 17 amino acids. V dropped 4 bases and J dropped 0 bases, with 14 bases sitting between them. CDR3 protein: CASSKESGVSGANVLTF. The CDR3 DNA is TGCGCCAGCAGCAAAGAATCAGGGGTCTCTGGGGCCAACGTCCTGACTTTC.

This chain uses TRBV15 with TRBJ1-4; possible D gene TRBD1, 5 bases. V gave up 5 bases and J gave up 8 bases, with 15 bases separating them. The CDR3 is 14 amino acids. Germline CDR1 LNHNV, CDR2 YYDKDF (reference sequence). The CDR3 here is CATSVDRTNEKLFF. The CDR3 DNA follows: TGTGCCACCAGCGTCGACCGGACAAACGAAAAACTGTTTTTT.

The rearrangement links TRBV6-6 to TRBJ1-5, with 9 bases that match TRBD1. V was clipped by 2 bases and J by 5 bases; unmatched bases: 7. The germline gives CDR1 MNHNY, CDR2 SVGAGI (reference sequence). The CDR3 extends over 16 amino acids. The DNA for the CDR3 is TGTGCCAGCAGTTACGGGACAGGGAAAAGGGATCAGCCCCAGCATTTT. Translation: CASSYGTGKRDQPQHF.

This sequence joins TRBV2 and TRBJ2-1, with D maybe TRBD2 (6 bases). Germline-derived CDR1 and CDR2 are SNHLY and FYNNEI. CDR3 size: 17 residues. V lost 3 bases to trimming and J lost 5 bases, with 20 bases between them. This CDR3 reads CASSDGQLEGKNNEQFF. The CDR3 nucleotides read TGTGCCAGCAGTGACGGGCAGTTGGAGGGGAAAAACAATGAGCAGTTCTTC. The full variable domain, its missing parts supplied by reference TRBV2 and TRBJ2-1, is EPEVTQTPSHQVTQMGQEVILRCVPISNHLYFYWYRQILGQKVEFLVSFYNNEISEKSEIFDDQFSVERPDGSNFTLKIRSTKLEDSAMYFCASSDGQLEGKNNEQFFGPGTRLTVL.

V usage is TRBV28 and J usage is TRBJ1-5; D ambiguous. The CDR3 contains 15 residues. Looked up from germline, CDR1 is MDHEN and CDR2 is SYDVKM. The germline V and J ends were trimmed by 5 bases and 2 bases, with 13 bases remaining between them. The CDR3 loop is CASSLVTSGNQPQHF. Written as DNA, the CDR3 is TGTGCCAGCAGTCTGGTGACATCAGGCAATCAGCCCCAGCATTTT.

With regard to this clone: The identical CDR3 is also encoded by other nucleotide sequences in the sample. The chain uses TRBV12-3 or TRBV12-4 and TRBJ1-1; D unclear. Trimming cost V 1 base and J 1 base, with 4 bases left between them. CDR3 length equals 13 residues. In DNA, the CDR3 is TGTGCCAGCAGTTTAGGGAGGAACACTGAAGCTTTCTTT. Translation: CASSLGRNTEAFF.

The chain couples TRBV3-1 (or the pseudogene TRBV3-2) to TRBJ2-7; TRBD2 agrees at 8 bases. J lost 2 bases, V lost 4 bases, and 13 bases had no gene match. CDR1 is LGHDT, CDR2 YNNKEL, per germline (reference sequence). The CDR3 is 17 residues long. Here the CDR3 DNA reads TGTGCCAGCAGCCCCTCCTACCAGCGGGGGACTACCTACGAGCAGTACTTC. Protein product: CASSPSYQRGTTYEQYF.

The CDR3 loop reads CASSYIQGASNTEAFF. CDR3 in DNA: TGTGCCAGCAGTTATATACAGGGAGCATCAAACACTGAAGCTTTCTTT. The rearrangement uses TRBV28 and TRBJ1-1, with D perhaps matching TRBD1 (6 bases). The V gene's germline CDR1 is MDHEN and CDR2 SYDVKM. V was cut by 4 bases and J by 2 bases, with 17 bases left in between. The length of the CDR3 is 16 residues.

The V and J genes are TRBV2 and TRBJ1-5; TRBD1 aligns across 8 bases. The trim removed 6 bases at V and 5 bases at J, leaving 0 bases unmatched. CDR3 length: 12 residues. Germline CDR1 reads SNHLY; CDR2 reads FYNNEI. The CDR3: CASRTGDQPQHF. The CDR3 DNA reads as TGTGCCAGCAGGACAGGGGATCAGCCCCAGCATTTT.

The chain couples TRBV30 to TRBJ2-7, with D tentatively TRBD2 (7 bases). Germline-derived CDR1 and CDR2 are GTSNPN and SVGIG (reference sequence). The CDR3 is 15 residues long. Trimming removed 4 bases from V and 6 bases from J, with 22 bases in between. The CDR3 sequence: CAWTEIGGADGEQYF. The CDR3 bases are TGTGCCTGGACCGAGATAGGGGGGGCCGACGGCGAGCAGTACTTC.

The V gene is TRBV10-3, the J gene TRBJ1-5, with 11 bases fitting TRBD1. This CDR3 contains 14 residues. Unmatched junction bases numbered 2, after V lost 6 bases and J lost 4 bases. In germline, CDR1 is ENHRY, CDR2 SYGVKD. CDR3 bases: TGTGCCATCAGGGGGACAGGGGGAAATCAGCCCCAGCATTTT. Translation: CAIRGTGGNQPQHF.

The chain links TRBV18 to TRBJ2-7; the match to TRBD1 covers 9 bases. Germline assignment: CDR1 KGHSH and CDR2 LQKENI. CDR3 size: 15 residues. V shed 4 bases, J shed 2 bases, and the junction held 6 bases outside the gene matches. This chain's CDR3 is CASSQTGTGPYEQYF. DNA of the CDR3: TGTGCCAGCTCACAAACCGGGACAGGGCCCTACGAGCAGTACTTC.

The V call is TRBV10-3, the J call TRBJ1-1, with 7 bases lining up with TRBD1. Germline V gene lookup returns CDR1 ENHRY and CDR2 SYGVKD. CDR3 length: 14 amino acids. After removal of 10 bases from V and 6 bases from J, the junction contained 14 bases not matched to a gene. The CDR3 DNA reads as TGTGCCACCCACACTTCGACAGGGTTCCCTGAAGCTTTCTTT. It encodes CATHTSTGFPEAFF.

The rearrangement uses TRBV3-1 (or the pseudogene TRBV3-2) and TRBJ1-2; TRBD1 might be the D (6 bases). V was shortened by 4 bases and J by 8 bases, with 11 bases between the two germline ends. The CDR3 loop spans 12 amino acids. The germline V gene has CDR1 LGHDT and CDR2 YNNKEL (reference sequence). The CDR3 DNA follows: TGTGCCAGCAGCCCCAGGGGTGGCGGCTACACCTTC. This translates into CASSPRGGGYTF.

The V gene is TRBV18, the J gene TRBJ2-1; the D is unclear. CDR1 is KGHSH and CDR2 is LQKENI in the germline V gene. The CDR3 spans 11 residues. With 2 bases removed from V and 9 bases from J, the gap between germline ends came to 5 bases. This chain's CDR3 is CASSPSGEQFF. The DNA of the CDR3 is TGTGCCAGCTCACCATCGGGTGAGCAGTTCTTC.

This clone occurred a few times. The V and J genes are TRBV6-1 and TRBJ1-5; D is ambiguous. This CDR3 contains 19 residues. Per germline, CDR1 MNHNS and CDR2 SASEGT. The V end lost 1 base, the J end lost 4 bases, and 23 bases lay between the germline ends. CDR3 nucleotides: TGTGCCAGCAGTGAAGGGAGGCAAGGGATGTCGAAAAGGAATCAGCCCCAGCATTTT. Protein: CASSEGRQGMSKRNQPQHF.

The V call is TRBV30, the J call TRBJ2-7, with TRBD1 matching 8 bases. CDR3 size: 16 residues. Germline-derived CDR1 and CDR2 are GTSNPN and SVGIG (reference sequence). With 1 base clipped from V and 5 bases from J, the junction kept 13 bases outside the gene matches. CDR3 sequence (DNA): TGTGCCTGGAGTGAGCCATGGGGACAGGTGGGGAACGAGCAGTACTTC. Translation gives CAWSEPWGQVGNEQYF. Full variable domain (rest looked up from reference TRBV30 and TRBJ2-7): SQTIHQWPATLVQPVGSPLSLECTVEGTSNPNLYWYRQAAGRGLQLLFYSVGIGQISSEVPQNLSASRPQDRQFILSSKKLLLSDSGFYLCAWSEPWGQVGNEQYFGPGTRLTVT.

The chain employs TRBV5-1 and TRBJ1-2; D gene ambiguous. Trimming stripped 0 bases from V and 3 bases from J, with 12 bases between. The length of the CDR3 is 15 residues. The germline CDR1 and CDR2 sequences are SGHRS and YFSETQ. CDR3 loop: CASSLDPGSYYGYTF. DNA of the CDR3: TGCGCCAGCAGCTTGGACCCAGGATCCTACTATGGCTACACCTTC.